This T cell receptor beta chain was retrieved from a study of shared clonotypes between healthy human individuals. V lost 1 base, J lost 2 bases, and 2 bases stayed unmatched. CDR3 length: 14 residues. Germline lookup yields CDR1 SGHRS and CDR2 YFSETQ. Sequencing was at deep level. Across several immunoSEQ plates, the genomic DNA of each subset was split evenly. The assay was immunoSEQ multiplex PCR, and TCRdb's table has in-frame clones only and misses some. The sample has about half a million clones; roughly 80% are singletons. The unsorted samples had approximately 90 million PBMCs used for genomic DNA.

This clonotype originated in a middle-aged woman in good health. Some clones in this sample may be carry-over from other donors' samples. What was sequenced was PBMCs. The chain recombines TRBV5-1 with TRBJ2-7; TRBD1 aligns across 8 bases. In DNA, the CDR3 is TGCGCCAGCAGCTTGACGGGACAGGCCTACGAGCAGTACTTC. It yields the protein CASSLTGQAYEQYF.